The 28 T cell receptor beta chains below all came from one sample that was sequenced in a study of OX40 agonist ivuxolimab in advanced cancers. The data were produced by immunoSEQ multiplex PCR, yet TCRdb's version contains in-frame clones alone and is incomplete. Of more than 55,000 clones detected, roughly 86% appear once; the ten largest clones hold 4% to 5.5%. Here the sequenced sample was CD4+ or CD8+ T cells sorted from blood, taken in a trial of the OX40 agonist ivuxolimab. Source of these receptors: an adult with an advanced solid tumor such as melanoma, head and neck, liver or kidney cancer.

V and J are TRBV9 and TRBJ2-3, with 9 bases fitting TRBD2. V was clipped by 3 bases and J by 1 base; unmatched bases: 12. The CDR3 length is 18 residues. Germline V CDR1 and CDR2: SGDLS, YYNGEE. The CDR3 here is CASSASGGYTLGTDTQYF. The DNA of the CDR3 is TGTGCCAGCAGCGCGAGCGGGGGGTACACCCTAGGCACAGATACGCAGTATTTT.

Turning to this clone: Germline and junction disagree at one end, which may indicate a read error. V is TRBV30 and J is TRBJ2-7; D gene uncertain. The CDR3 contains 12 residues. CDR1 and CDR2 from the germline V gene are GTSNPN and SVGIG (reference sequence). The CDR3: CAWSFLSYVQYF. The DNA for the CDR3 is TGTGCCTGGAGTTTCCTCTCCTACGTGCAGTACTTC.

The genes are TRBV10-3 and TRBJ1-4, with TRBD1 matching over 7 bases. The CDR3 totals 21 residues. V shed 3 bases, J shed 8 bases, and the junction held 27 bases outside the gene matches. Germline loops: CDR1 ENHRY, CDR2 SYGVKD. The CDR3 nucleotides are TGTGCCATCAGTGACCCGACGAAGGGACAGTCTAAAACAGGGGTAGGCGAAAAACTGTTTTTT. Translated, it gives CAISDPTKGQSKTGVGEKLFF.

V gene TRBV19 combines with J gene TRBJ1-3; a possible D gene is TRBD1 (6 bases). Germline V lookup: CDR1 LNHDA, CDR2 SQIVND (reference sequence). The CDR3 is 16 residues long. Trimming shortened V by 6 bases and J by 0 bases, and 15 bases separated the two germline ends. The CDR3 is CASRNREEGSGNTIYF. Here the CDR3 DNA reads TGTGCCAGTAGGAACAGGGAGGAGGGCTCTGGAAACACCATATATTTT. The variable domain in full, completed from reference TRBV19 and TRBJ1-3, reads DGGITQSPKYLFRKEGQNVTLSCEQNLNHDAMYWYRQDPGQGLRLIYYSQIVNDFQKGDIAEGYSVSREKKESFPLTVTSAQKNPTAFYLCASRNREEGSGNTIYFGEGSWLTVV.

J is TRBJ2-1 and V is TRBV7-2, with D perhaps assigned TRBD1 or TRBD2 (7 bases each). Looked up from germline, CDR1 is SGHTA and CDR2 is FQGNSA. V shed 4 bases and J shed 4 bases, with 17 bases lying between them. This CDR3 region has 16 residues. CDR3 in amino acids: CASSSRPGGAYNEQFF. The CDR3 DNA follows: TGTGCCAGCAGCTCCCGGCCAGGGGGGGCATACAATGAGCAGTTCTTC.

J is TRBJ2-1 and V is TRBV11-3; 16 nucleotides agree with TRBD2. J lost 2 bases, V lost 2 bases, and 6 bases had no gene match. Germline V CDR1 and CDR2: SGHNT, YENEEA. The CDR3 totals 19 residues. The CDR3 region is CASSLHGTSGGATYNEQFF. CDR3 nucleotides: TGTGCCAGCAGCTTACACGGGACTAGCGGGGGGGCTACCTACAATGAGCAGTTCTTC.

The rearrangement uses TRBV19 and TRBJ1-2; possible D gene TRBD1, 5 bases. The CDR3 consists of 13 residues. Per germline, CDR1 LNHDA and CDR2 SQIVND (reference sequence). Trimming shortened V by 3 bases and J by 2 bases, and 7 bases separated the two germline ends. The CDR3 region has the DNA TGTGCCAGTAGTATTTCAGGGAACTATGGCTACACCTTC. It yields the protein CASSISGNYGYTF. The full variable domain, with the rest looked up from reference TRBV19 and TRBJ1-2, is DGGITQSPKYLFRKEGQNVTLSCEQNLNHDAMYWYRQDPGQGLRLIYYSQIVNDFQKGDIAEGYSVSREKKESFPLTVTSAQKNPTAFYLCASSISGNYGYTFGSGTRLTVV.

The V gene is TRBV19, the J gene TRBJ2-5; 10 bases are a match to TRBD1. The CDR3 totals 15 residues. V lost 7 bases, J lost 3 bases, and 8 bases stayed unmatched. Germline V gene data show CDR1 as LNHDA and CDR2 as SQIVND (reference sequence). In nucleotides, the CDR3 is TGTGCCAGTAACCGGGGGACAGGGGCCGAAGAGACCCAGTACTTC. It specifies CASNRGTGAEETQYF.

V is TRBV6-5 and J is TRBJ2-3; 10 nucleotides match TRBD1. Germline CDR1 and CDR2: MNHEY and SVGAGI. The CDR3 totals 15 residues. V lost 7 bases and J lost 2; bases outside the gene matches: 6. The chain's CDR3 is CASTRQGAVTDTQYF. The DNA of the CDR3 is TGTGCCAGCACTCGACAGGGGGCCGTCACAGATACGCAGTATTTT.

Here the CDR3 reads CASSDLPGVNQPQHF. CDR3 in DNA: TGTGCCAGCAGTGACTTGCCGGGGGTGAATCAGCCCCAGCATTTT. The V and J genes are TRBV6-4 and TRBJ1-5; D perhaps matches TRBD1 (5 bases). CDR1 and CDR2 from the germline V gene are MRHNA and SNTAGT. Trimming removed 1 base at V and 4 bases at J, with 11 bases between. This CDR3 has 15 amino acids.

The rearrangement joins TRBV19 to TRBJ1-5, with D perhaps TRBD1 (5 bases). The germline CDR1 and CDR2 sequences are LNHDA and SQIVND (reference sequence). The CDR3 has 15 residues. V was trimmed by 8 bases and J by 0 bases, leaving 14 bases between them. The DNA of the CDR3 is TGTGCCAGTCGAACCGGGGCCAATAGCAATCAGCCCCAGCATTTT. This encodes CASRTGANSNQPQHF. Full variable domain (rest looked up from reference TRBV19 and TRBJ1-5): DGGITQSPKYLFRKEGQNVTLSCEQNLNHDAMYWYRQDPGQGLRLIYYSQIVNDFQKGDIAEGYSVSREKKESFPLTVTSAQKNPTAFYLCASRTGANSNQPQHFGDGTRLSIL.

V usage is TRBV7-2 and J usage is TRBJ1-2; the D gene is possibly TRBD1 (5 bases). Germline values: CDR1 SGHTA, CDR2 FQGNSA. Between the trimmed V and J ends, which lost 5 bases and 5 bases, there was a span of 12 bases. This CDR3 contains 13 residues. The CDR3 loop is CASSPQGRYGYTF. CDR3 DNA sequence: TGTGCCAGCAGCCCTCAGGGAAGATATGGCTACACCTTC.

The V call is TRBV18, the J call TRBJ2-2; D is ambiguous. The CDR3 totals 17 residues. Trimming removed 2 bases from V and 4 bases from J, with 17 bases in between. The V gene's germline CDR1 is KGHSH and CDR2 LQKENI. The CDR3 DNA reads TGTGCCAGCTCACCAGACGGGCCACAGCTCATCACCGGGGAGCTGTTTTTT. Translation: CASSPDGPQLITGELFF.

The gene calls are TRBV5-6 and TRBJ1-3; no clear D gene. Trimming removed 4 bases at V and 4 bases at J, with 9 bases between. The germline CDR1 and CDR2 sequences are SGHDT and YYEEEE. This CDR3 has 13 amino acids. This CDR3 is CASSPIGGNTIYF. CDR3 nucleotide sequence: TGTGCCAGCAGCCCAATCGGGGGAAACACCATATATTTT.

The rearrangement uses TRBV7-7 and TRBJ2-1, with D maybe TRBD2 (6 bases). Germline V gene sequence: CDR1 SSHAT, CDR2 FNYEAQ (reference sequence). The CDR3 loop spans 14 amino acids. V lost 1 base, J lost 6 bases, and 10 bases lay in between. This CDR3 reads CASSLGPGSNEQFF. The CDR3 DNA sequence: TGTGCCAGCAGCTTAGGTCCCGGGAGCAATGAGCAGTTCTTC.

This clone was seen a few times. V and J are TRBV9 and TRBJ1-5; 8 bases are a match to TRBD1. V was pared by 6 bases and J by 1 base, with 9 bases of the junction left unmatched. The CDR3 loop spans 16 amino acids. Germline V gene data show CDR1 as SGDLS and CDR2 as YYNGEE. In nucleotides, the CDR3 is TGTGCCAGCATCCCCGACAGGGGTCGGAGCAATCAGCCCCAGCATTTT. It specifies CASIPDRGRSNQPQHF.

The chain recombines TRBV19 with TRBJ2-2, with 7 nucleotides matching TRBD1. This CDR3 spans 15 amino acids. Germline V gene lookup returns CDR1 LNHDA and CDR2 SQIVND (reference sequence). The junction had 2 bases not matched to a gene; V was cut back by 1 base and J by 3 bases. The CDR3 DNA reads TGTGCCAGTAGTATAGTTGACAGGGACACCGGGGAGCTGTTTTTT. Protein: CASSIVDRDTGELFF. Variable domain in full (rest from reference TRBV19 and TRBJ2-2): DGGITQSPKYLFRKEGQNVTLSCEQNLNHDAMYWYRQDPGQGLRLIYYSQIVNDFQKGDIAEGYSVSREKKESFPLTVTSAQKNPTAFYLCASSIVDRDTGELFFGEGSRLTVL.

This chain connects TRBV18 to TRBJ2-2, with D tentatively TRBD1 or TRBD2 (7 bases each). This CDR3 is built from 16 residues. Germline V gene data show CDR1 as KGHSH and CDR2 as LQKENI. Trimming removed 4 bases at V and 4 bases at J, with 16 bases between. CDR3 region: CASSRAGQGVTGELFF. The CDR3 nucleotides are TGTGCCAGCTCACGAGCGGGGCAGGGGGTCACCGGGGAGCTGTTTTTT.

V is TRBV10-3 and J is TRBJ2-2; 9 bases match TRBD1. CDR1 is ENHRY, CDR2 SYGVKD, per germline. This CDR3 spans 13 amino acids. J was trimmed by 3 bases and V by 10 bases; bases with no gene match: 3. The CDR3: CATGQGYTGELFF. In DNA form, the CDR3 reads TGTGCCACGGGACAGGGATACACCGGGGAGCTGTTTTTT.

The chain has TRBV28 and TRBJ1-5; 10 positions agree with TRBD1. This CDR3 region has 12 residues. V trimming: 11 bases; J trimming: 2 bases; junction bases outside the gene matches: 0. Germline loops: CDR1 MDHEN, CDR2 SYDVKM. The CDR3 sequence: CAGQGGNQPQHF. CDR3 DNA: TGTGCCGGACAGGGGGGCAATCAGCCCCAGCATTTT.

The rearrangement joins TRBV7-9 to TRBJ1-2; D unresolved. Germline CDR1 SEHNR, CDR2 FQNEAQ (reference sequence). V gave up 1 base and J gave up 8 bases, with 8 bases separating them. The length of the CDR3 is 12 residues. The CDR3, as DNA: TGTGCCAGCAGCTTAGAAAAGACCGGCTACACCTTC. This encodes CASSLEKTGYTF.

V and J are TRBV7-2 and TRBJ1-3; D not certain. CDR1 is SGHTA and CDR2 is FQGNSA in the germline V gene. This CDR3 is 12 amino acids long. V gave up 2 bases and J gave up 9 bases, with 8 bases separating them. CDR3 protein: CASSLHRGTIYF. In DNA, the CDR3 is TGTGCCAGCAGCTTACACCGAGGCACCATATATTTT.

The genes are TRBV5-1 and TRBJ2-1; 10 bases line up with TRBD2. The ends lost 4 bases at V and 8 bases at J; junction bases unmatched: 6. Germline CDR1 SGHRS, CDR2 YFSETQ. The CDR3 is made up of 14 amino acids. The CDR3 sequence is CASSEAGGPYEQFF. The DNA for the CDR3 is TGCGCCAGCAGCGAAGCGGGAGGGCCTTATGAGCAGTTCTTC.

CDR3 region: CASSLVRSTDTQYF. The CDR3 DNA sequence: TGTGCCAGCAGCTTGGTTCGGTCCACAGATACGCAGTATTTT. This chain joins TRBV5-6 and TRBJ2-3; the D is unclear. V lost 0 bases and J lost 2, with 7 bases in between. Germline V gene sequence: CDR1 SGHDT, CDR2 YYEEEE. The CDR3 loop spans 14 amino acids.

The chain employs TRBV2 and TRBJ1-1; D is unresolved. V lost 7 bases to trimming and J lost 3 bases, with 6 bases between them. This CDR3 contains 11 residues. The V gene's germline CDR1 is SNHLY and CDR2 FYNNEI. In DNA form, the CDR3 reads TGTGCCAGCACTGAGGACACTGAAGCTTTCTTT. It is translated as CASTEDTEAFF.

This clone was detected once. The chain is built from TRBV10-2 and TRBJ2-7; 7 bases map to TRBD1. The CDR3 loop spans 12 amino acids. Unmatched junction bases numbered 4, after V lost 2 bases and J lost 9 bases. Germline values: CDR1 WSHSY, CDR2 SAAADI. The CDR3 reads CASSEMGQWQYF. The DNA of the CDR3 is TGCGCCAGCAGTGAGATGGGACAGTGGCAGTACTTC.

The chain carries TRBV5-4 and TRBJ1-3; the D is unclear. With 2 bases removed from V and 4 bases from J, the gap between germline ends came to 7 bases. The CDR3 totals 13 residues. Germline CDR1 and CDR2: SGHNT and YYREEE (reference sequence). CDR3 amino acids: CASSLQYGNTIYF. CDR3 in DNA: TGTGCCAGCAGCTTACAATACGGAAACACCATATATTTT.

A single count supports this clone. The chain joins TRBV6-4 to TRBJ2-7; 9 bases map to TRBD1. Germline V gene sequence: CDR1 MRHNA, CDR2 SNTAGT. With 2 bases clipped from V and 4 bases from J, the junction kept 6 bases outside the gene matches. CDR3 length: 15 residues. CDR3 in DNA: TGTGCCAGCAGTGACGCCAGGACAGGGGCGTACGAGCAGTACTTC. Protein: CASSDARTGAYEQYF.